Below, 3 T cell receptor beta chains from the same sample are listed, as sequenced in a study of PD-1 blockade in classical Hodgkin lymphoma (dated by TCRdb to 2019 to 2021). Library preparation employed the immunoSEQ multiplex PCR assay. TCRdb took this table from immuneACCESS and kept in-frame rearrangements with V and J called. Such tables lack part of the clones; where checked against another copy, unresolved V genes explain under half of the gap, and the rest is unexplained. Within this sample are fewer than 40,000 clones, with around 88% of them counted one time only. 0.2% to 0.25% of the sample comes from the top ten. This specimen's time point label, per the study, means: newly diagnosed, previously untreated cHL patient sample. CD4+ T cells were purified from thawed PBMCs by magnetic negative selection with a Miltenyi CD4+ T cell isolation kit. Sequenced input: CD4+ T cells from blood. The source is a human donor with classical Hodgkin lymphoma.

This clone showed up just once. V is TRBV7-2 and J is TRBJ2-5; D is unclear. This CDR3 is built from 11 residues. The V gene lost 7 bases and the J gene lost 5 bases, with 8 bases spanning the gap. Germline-derived CDR1 and CDR2 are SGHTA and FQGNSA. The CDR3 sequence: CASTLKETQYF. CDR3 coding DNA: TGTGCCAGCACCCTGAAGGAGACCCAGTACTTC.

The chain employs TRBV7-3 and TRBJ1-3; D possibly corresponds to TRBD1 (6 bases). This CDR3 has 20 amino acids. Trimming shortened V by 0 bases and J by 3 bases, and 24 bases separated the two germline ends. CDR1 is SGHTA and CDR2 is FQGTGA in the germline V gene. The CDR3: CASSLTAFTPGATFGNTIYF. The CDR3 coding sequence is TGTGCCAGCAGCTTAACGGCCTTCACTCCAGGGGCGACTTTTGGAAACACCATATATTTT.

The chain combines TRBV23-1 with TRBJ1-2, with D hard to call. TRBV23-1 is noted as an ORF with a role that remains uncertain. Deletions cut 2 bases from V and 4 bases from J, with 14 bases between. CDR3 size: 15 residues. The CDR3 loop reads CASSQSGYILYGYTF. As DNA, the CDR3 is TGCGCCAGCAGTCAAAGTGGGTACATCCTCTATGGCTACACCTTC.